The clone carrying this TCR beta chain was picked up many times. Its cognate antigen is unknown. Preparation of the TCRbeta library used unique molecular identifiers. From the PCR reads, TCRdb called clonotypes with MiXCR, one entry per CDR3 protein. The sample includes some 840,000 distinct CDR3 sequences, approximately 15% of them seen just once. The data were obtained in a study of T-cell reconstitution after alpha-beta-depleted transplantation in children. General study points: At one year after transplant, newly produced T cells mostly accounted for T-cell counts and diversity. About two months after transplant, alpha-beta T cells reportedly came from several hundred expanded graft clones. Recipient T cells and thymic progenitors that survived were the source of the high TCRbeta diversity seen at day 60 in some patients.

The germline V gene encodes CDR1 MGHRA and CDR2 YSYEKL. Trimming took off 0 bases at V and 5 bases at J, with 12 bases between the two ends. This CDR3 has 15 amino acids. The V and J genes are TRBV4-1 and TRBJ2-3; possibly TRBD2 for D (6 bases). The sequencing used PBMCs, mostly from graft donor cells, collected 360 days after TCRalphabeta/CD19-depleted stem cell transplant. This clonotype was sampled from a male patient under 18 who had a stem cell transplant for acute lymphoblastic leukemia, so the T cells may come from the graft donor. Here the CDR3 reads CASSQESTRQDTQYF. The DNA for the CDR3 is TGCGCCAGCAGCCAAGAATCGACTAGGCAAGATACGCAGTATTTT.